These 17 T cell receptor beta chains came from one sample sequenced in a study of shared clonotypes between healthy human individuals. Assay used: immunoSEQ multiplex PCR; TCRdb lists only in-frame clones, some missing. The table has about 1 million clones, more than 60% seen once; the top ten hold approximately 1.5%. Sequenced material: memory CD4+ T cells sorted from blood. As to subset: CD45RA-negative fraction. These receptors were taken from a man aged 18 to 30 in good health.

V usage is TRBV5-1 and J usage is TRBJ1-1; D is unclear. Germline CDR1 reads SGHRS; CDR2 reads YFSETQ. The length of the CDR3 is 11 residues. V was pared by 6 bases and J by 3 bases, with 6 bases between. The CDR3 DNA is TGCGCCAGCACCGAGGACACTGAAGCTTTCTTT. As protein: CASTEDTEAFF.

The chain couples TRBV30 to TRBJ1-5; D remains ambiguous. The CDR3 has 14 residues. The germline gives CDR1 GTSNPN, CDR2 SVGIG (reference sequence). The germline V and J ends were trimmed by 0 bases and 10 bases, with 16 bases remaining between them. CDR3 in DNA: TGTGCCTGGAGTGTGCCGAGAGCCGTGTCTCCCCAGCATTTT. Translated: CAWSVPRAVSPQHF. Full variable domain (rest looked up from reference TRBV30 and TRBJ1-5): SQTIHQWPATLVQPVGSPLSLECTVEGTSNPNLYWYRQAAGRGLQLLFYSVGIGQISSEVPQNLSASRPQDRQFILSSKKLLLSDSGFYLCAWSVPRAVSPQHFGDGTRLSIL.

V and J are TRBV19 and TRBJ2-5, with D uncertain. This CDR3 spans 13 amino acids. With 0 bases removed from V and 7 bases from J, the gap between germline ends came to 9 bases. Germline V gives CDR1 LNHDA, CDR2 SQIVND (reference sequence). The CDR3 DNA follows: TGTGCCAGTAGTATAGATCGATCGGCGACCCAGTACTTC. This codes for CASSIDRSATQYF. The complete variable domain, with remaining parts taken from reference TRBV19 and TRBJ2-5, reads DGGITQSPKYLFRKEGQNVTLSCEQNLNHDAMYWYRQDPGQGLRLIYYSQIVNDFQKGDIAEGYSVSREKKESFPLTVTSAQKNPTAFYLCASSIDRSATQYFGPGTRLLVL.

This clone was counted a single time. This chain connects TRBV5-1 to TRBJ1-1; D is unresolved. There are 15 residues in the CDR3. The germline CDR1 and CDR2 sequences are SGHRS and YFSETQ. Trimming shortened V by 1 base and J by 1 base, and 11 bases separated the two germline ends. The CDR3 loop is CASSLYGPGNTEAFF. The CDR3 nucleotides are TGCGCCAGCAGCTTGTACGGTCCAGGGAACACTGAAGCTTTCTTT.

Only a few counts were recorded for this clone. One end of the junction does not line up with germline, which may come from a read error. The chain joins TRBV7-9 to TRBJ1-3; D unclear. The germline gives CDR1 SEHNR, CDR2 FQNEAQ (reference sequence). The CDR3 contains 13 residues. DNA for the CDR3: TGTGCCAGCAGCTTAATGGTCACGGGGAGTCTGACCTTT. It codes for CASSLMVTGSLTF.

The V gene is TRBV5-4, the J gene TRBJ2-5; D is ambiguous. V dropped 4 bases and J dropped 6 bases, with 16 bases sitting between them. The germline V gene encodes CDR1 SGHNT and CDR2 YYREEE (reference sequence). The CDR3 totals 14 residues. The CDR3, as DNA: TGTGCCAGCAGCCCGGATAGGAGTACACAGACCCAGTACTTC. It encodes CASSPDRSTQTQYF.

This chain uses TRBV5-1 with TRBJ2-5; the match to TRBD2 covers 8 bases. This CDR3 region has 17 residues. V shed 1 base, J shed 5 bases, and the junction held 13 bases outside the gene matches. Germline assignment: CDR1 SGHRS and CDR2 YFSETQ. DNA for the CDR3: TGCGCCAGCAGCTTGATGTTTAGCGGGGCCCCAGCGGAGACCCAGTACTTC. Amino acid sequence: CASSLMFSGAPAETQYF.

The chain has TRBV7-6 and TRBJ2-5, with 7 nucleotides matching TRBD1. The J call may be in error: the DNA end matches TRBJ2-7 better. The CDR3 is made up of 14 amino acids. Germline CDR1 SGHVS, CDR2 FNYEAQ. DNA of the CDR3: TGTGCCAGCAGCCAGGGACAGCAGGCCTACGAGCAGTACTTC. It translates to CASSQGQQAYEQYF.

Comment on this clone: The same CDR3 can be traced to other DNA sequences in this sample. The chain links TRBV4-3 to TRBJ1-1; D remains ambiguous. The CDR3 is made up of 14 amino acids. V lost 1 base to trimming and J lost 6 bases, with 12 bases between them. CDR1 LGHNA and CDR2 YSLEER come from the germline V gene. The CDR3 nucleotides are TGCGCCAGCAGCCAAGGAGGTAGGGTGGCTGAAGCTTTCTTT. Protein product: CASSQGGRVAEAFF.

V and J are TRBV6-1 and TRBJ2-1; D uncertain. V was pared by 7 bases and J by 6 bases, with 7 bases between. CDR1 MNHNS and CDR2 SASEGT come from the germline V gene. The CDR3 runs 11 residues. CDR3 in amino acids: CASNQFNEQFF. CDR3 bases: TGTGCCAGCAACCAGTTCAATGAGCAGTTCTTC.

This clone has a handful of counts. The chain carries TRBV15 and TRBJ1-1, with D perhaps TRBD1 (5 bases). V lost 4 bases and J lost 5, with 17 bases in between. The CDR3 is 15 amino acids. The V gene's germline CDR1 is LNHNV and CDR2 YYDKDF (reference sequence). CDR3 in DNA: TGTGCCACCAGCAAACAACGAGGGGCTGGTACTGAAGCTTTCTTT. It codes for CATSKQRGAGTEAFF.

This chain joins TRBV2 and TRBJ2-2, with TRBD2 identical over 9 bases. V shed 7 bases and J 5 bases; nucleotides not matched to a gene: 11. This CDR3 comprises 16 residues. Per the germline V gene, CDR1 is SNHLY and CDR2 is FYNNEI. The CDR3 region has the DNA TGTGCCAGCAAATCAAGGGCTAGCGGGAAGACCGGGGAGCTGTTTTTT. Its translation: CASKSRASGKTGELFF. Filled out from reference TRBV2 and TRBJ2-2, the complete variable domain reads EPEVTQTPSHQVTQMGQEVILRCVPISNHLYFYWYRQILGQKVEFLVSFYNNEISEKSEIFDDQFSVERPDGSNFTLKIRSTKLEDSAMYFCASKSRASGKTGELFFGEGSRLTVL.

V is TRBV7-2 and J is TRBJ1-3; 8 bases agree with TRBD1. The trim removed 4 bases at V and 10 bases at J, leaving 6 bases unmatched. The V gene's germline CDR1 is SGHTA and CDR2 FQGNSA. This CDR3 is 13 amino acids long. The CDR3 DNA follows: TGTGCCAGCAGCTCCGGACAGGGTGGTACCATATATTTT. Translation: CASSSGQGGTIYF.

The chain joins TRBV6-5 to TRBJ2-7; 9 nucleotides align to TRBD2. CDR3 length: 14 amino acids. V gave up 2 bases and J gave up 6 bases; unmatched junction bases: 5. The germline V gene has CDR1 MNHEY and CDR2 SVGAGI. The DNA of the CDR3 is TGTGCCAGCAGTTACGACGGGACTAGCACCGAGCAGTACTTC. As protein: CASSYDGTSTEQYF.

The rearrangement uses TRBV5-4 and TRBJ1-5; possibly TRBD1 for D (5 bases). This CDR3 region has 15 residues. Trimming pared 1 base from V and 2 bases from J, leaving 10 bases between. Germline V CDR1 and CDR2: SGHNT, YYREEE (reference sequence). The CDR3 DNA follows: TGTGCCAGCAGCTTGTGGGGCTCGGGCAATCAGCCCCAGCATTTT. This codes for CASSLWGSGNQPQHF. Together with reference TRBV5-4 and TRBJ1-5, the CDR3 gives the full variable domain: ETGVTQSPTHLIKTRGQQVTLRCSSQSGHNTVSWYQQALGQGPQFIFQYYREEENGRGNFPPRFSGLQFPNYSSELNVNALELDDSALYLCASSLWGSGNQPQHFGDGTRLSIL.

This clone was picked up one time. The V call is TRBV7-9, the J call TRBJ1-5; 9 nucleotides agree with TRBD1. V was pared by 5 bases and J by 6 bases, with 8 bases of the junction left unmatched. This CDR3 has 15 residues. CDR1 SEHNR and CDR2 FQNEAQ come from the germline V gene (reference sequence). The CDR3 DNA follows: TGTGCCAGCAGCACCGGACAGGGGTTGGGTCAGCCCCAGCATTTT. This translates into CASSTGQGLGQPQHF.

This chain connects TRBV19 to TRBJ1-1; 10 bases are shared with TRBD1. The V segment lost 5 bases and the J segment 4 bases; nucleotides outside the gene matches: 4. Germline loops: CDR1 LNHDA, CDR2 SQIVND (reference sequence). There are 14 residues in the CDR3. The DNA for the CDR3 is TGTGCCAGTAGTCTCCGGACAGGGGGCACTGAAGCTTTCTTT. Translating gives CASSLRTGGTEAFF.